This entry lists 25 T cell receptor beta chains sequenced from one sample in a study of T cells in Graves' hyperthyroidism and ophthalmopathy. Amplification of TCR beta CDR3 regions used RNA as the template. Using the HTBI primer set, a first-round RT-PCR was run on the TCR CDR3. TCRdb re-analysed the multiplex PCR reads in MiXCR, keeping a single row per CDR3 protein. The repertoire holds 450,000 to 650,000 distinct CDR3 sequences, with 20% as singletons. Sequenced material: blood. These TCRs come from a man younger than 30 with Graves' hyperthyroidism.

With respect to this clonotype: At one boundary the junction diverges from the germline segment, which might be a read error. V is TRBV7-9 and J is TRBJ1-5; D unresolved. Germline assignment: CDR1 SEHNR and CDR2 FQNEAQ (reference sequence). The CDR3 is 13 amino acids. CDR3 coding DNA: TGTGCCAGCAGCTCCCATAGCAATCAGCCCCAACGTTTT. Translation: CASSSHSNQPQRF.

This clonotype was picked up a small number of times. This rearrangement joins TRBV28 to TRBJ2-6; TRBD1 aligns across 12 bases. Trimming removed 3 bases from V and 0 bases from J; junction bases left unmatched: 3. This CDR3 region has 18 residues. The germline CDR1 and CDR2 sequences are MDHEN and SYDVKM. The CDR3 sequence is CASSFEGQGASGANVLTF. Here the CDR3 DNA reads TGTGCCAGCAGTTTCGAGGGACAGGGGGCCTCTGGGGCCAACGTCCTGACTTTC.

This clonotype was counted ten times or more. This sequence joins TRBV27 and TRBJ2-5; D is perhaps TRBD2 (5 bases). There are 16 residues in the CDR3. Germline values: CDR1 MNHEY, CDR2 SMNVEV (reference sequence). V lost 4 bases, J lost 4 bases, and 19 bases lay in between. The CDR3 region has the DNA TGTGCCAGCAGTTCCACCTACAGACTATTTCCAGAGACCCAGTACTTC. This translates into CASSSTYRLFPETQYF.

The CDR3 spells CASSERGQRLPVADTQYF. The CDR3 DNA sequence: TGTGCCAGCAGTGAAAGGGGACAGAGGCTCCCAGTCGCAGATACGCAGTATTTT. The chain is built from TRBV2 and TRBJ2-3, with TRBD1 matching 7 bases. V shed 2 bases, J shed 4 bases, and the junction held 15 bases outside the gene matches. Germline V gives CDR1 SNHLY, CDR2 FYNNEI. This CDR3 is built from 18 residues.

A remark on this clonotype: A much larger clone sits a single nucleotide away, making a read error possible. This CDR3 reads CSVDDYHEQYF. The CDR3, as DNA: TGCAGCGTTGATGATTACCACGAGCAGTACTTC. J is TRBJ2-7 and V is TRBV29-1, with D hard to call. V was cut by 3 bases and J by 5 bases, with 8 bases left in between. The CDR3 is made up of 11 amino acids. The germline CDR1 and CDR2 sequences are SQVTM and ANQGSEA.

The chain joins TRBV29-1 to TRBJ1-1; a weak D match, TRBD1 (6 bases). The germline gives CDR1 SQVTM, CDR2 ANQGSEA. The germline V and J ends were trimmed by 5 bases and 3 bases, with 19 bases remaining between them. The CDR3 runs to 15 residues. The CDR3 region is CSVLTGGARDTEAFF. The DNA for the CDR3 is TGCAGCGTTTTAACGGGGGGGGCGCGAGACACTGAAGCTTTCTTT.

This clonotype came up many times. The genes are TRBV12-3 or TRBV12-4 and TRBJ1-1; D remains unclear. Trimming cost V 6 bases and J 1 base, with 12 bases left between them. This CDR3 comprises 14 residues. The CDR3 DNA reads TGTGCCAGCAGCCTGGACCAGACGAACACTGAAGCTTTCTTT. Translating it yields CASSLDQTNTEAFF.

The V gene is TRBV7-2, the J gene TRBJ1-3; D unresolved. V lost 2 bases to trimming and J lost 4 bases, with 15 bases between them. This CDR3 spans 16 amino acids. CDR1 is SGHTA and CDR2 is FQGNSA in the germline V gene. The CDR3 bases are TGTGCCAGCAGCTTACGCTCATCAATGAGAGGAAACACCATATATTTT. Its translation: CASSLRSSMRGNTIYF. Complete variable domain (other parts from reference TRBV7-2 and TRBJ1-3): GAGVSQSPSNKVTEKGKDVELRCDPISGHTALYWYRQSLGQGLEFLIYFQGNSAPDKSGLPSDRFSAERTGGSVSTLTIQRTQQEDSAVYLCASSLRSSMRGNTIYFGEGSWLTVV.

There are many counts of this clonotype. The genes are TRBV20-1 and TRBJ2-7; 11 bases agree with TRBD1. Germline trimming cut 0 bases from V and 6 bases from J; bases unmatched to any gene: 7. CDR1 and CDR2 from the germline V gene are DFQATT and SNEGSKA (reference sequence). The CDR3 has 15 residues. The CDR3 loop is CSARDSGTGGGEQYF. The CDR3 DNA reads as TGCAGTGCTAGAGATTCGGGGACAGGGGGAGGCGAGCAGTACTTC.

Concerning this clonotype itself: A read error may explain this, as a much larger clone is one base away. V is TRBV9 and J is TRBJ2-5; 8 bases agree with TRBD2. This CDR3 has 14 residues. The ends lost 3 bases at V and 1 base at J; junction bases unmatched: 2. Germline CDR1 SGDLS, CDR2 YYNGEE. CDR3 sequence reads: CASSGGLGQETQYF. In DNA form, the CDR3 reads TGTGCCAGCAGCGGGGGACTAGGCCAAGAGACCCAGTACTTC.

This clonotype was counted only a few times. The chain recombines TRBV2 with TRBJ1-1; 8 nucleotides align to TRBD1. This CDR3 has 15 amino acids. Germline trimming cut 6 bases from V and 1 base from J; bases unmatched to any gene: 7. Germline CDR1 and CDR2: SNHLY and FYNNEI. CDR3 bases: TGTGCCAGCAGGGGTAGGACAGGGTGGAACACTGAAGCTTTCTTT. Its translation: CASRGRTGWNTEAFF.

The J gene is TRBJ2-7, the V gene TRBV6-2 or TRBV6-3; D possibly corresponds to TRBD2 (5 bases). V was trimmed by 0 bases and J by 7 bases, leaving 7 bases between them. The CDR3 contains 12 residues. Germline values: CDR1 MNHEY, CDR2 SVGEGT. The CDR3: CASSYSEVEQYF. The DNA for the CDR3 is TGTGCCAGCAGTTACTCGGAGGTAGAGCAGTACTTC.

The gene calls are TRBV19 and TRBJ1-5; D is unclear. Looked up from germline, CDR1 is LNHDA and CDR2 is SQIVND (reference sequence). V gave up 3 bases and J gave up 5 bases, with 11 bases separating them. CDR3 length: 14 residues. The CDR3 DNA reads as TGTGCCAGTAGTATCATGGCGGGGTATCAGCCCCAGCATTTT. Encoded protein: CASSIMAGYQPQHF.

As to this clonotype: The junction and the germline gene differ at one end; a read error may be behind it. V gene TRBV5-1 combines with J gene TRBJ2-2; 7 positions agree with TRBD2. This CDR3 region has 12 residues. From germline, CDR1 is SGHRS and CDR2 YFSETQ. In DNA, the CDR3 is TGCGTCAGCGCGGGGGACACCGGGGAGCTGTTTTTT. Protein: CVSAGDTGELFF. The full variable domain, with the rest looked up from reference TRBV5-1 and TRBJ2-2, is KAGVTQTPRYLIKTRGQQVTLSCSPISGHRSVSWYQQTPGQGLQFLFEYFSETQRNKGNFPGRFSGRQFSNSRSEMNVSTLELGDSALYLCVSAGDTGELFFGEGSRLTVL.

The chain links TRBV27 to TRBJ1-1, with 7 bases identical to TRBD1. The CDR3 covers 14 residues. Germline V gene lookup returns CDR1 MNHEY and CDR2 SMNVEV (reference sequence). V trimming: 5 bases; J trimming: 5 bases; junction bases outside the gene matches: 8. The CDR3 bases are TGTGCCAGCAGTCCGGGACAGATATCAACTGAAGCTTTCTTT. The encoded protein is CASSPGQISTEAFF.

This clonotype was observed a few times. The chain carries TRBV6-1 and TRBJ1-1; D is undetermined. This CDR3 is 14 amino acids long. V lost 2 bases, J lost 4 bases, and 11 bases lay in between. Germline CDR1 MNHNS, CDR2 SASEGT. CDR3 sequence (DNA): TGTGCCAGCAGTGAAACGGGTAGAACCACTGAAGCTTTCTTT. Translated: CASSETGRTTEAFF.

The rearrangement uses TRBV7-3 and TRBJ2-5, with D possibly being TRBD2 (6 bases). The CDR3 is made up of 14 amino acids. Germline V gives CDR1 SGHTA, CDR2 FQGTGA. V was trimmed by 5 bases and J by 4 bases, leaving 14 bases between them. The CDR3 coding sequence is TGTGCCAGCAGCCCGTGGGGGGTTGGAGAGACCCAGTACTTC. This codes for CASSPWGVGETQYF.

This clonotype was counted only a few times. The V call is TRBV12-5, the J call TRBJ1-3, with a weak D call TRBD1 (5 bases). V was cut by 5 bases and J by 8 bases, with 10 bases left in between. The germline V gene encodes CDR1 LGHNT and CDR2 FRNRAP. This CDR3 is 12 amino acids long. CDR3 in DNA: TGTGCTAGTGGTATAGGGGTGGACACCATATATTTT. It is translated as CASGIGVDTIYF.

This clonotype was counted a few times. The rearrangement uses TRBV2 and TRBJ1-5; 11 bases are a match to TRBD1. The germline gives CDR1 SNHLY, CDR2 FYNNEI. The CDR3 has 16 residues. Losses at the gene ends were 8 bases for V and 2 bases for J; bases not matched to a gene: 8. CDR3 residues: CASGGTGGGGNQPQHF. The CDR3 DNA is TGTGCCAGCGGGGGGACAGGGGGGGGTGGCAATCAGCCCCAGCATTTT.

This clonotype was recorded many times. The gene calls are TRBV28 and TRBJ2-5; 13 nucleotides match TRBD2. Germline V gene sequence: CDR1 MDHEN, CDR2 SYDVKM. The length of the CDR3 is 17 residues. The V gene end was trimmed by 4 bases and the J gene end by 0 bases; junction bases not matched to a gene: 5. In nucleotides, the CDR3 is TGTGCCAGCAGTTCCGGACTAGCGGGGGTGAACCAAGAGACCCAGTACTTC. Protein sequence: CASSSGLAGVNQETQYF.

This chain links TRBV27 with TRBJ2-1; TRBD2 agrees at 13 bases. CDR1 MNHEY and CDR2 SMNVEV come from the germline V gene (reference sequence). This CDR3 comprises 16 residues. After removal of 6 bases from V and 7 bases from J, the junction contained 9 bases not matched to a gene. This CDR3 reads CASRHFTSGGANEQFF. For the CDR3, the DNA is TGTGCCAGCAGGCACTTCACTAGCGGGGGGGCAAATGAGCAGTTCTTC.

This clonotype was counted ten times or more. The CDR3 is CASTMGETQYF. The CDR3 DNA sequence: TGTGCCAGCACGATGGGGGAGACCCAGTACTTC. The chain couples TRBV12-3 or TRBV12-4 to TRBJ2-5, with no clear D. V shed 7 bases and J shed 5 bases, with 8 bases lying between them. The CDR3 consists of 11 residues.

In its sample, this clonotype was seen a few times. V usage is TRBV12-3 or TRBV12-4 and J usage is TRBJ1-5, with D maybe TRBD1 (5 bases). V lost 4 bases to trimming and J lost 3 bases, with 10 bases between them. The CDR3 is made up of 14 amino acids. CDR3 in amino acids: CASSWGSNNQPQHF. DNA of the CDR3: TGTGCCAGCAGTTGGGGCAGTAACAATCAGCCCCAGCATTTT.

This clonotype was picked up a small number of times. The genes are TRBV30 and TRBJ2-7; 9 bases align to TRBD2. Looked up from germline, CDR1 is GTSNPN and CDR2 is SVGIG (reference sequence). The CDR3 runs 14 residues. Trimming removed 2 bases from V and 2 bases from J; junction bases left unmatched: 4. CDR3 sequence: CAWSRRTSAYEQYF. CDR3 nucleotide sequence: TGTGCCTGGAGTAGGAGGACTAGCGCCTACGAGCAGTACTTC. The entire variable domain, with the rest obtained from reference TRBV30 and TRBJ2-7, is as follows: SQTIHQWPATLVQPVGSPLSLECTVEGTSNPNLYWYRQAAGRGLQLLFYSVGIGQISSEVPQNLSASRPQDRQFILSSKKLLLSDSGFYLCAWSRRTSAYEQYFGPGTRLTVT.

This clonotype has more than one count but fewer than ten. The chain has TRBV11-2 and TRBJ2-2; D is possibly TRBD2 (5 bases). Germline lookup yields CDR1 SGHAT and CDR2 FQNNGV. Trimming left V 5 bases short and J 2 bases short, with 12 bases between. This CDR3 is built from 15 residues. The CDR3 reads CASSPLRGNTGELFF. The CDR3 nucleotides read TGTGCCAGCAGCCCCCTACGGGGTAACACCGGGGAGCTGTTTTTT.